This is a list of T cell receptor beta chains from one sample in a study of blood T cell repertoires in COVID-19. The assay was immunoSEQ multiplex PCR, and TCRdb's table has in-frame clones only and misses some. This sample has about 74,000 clones, with around 88% found just once. The sequencing sample was made of peripheral blood. The receptors derive from a woman at least 80 years old with active or convalescent COVID-19. Both conserved end residues are trimmed from each CDR3. Each record gives: J gene, V gene, CDR3 protein.

>TRBJ2-4|TRBV5-1
ASSFAGGAGKNIQY
>TRBJ2-2|TRBV11-3
ASSLDLSQGDSNTGELF
>TRBJ1-4|TRBV3-1/TRBV3-2
ASSQDRHRGEEKLF
>TRBJ1-2|TRBV24-1
ATSDSGIDYGYT
>TRBJ2-1|TRBV5-8
ASSFQDRGNNEQF
>TRBJ2-1|TRBV3-1/TRBV3-2
ASSPWLAAINEQF
>TRBJ1-3|TRBV6-5
ASSYVGGPGNTIY
>TRBJ1-6|TRBV27
ASSFLTGSNSPLH
>TRBJ1-2|TRBV19
ASSTQGYGYT
>TRBJ2-1|TRBV7-2
ASSPQGAGSRNEQF
>TRBJ1-3|TRBV5-1
ASSSETTGNTIY
>TRBJ1-2|TRBV13
ASSSTGGGYGYT
>TRBJ2-1|TRBV24-1
ATSDFEDRPNEQF
>TRBJ1-1|TRBV7-8
ASSPITTGGHTEAF
>TRBJ2-7|TRBV21-1
ASFWRVSTHLFRGEQY
>TRBJ1-1|TRBV7-9
ASSFRDRRRTEAF
>TRBJ2-7|TRBV5-1
ASSLTAGGYEQY
>TRBJ1-1|TRBV3-1/TRBV3-2
ASSQGRTGGMRTEAF
>TRBJ2-7|TRBV10-3
ATGAGVYEQY
>TRBJ1-2|TRBV11-2
ASSSSGRASGYT
>TRBJ2-7|TRBV25-1
ASSARRTGSYEQY
>TRBJ1-4|TRBV29-1
SGGDTATNEKLF
>TRBJ2-7|TRBV29-1
SVDPPRQVDTYEQY
>TRBJ2-1|TRBV5-1
ASRGGGPSSYNEQF
>TRBJ1-1|TRBV2
ASSLTGEITEAF
>TRBJ2-7|TRBV5-4
ASSSRLAGGYGEQY